This entry lists 25 T cell receptor beta chains sequenced from one sample in a study of T cell responses to AZD1222 COVID-19 vaccine. Measured with immunoSEQ multiplex PCR; TCRdb has only the in-frame clones, and not every one. Among under 170,000 clones listed, 80% to 95% were seen once. The source material was peripheral blood, sampled 28 days after the second AZD1222 dose. The receptors derive from an adult who received the AZD1222 COVID-19 vaccine.

The chain couples TRBV24-1 to TRBJ2-1, with 13 bases matching TRBD2. This CDR3 has 16 amino acids. Unmatched junction bases numbered 6, after V lost 2 bases and J lost 9 bases. The germline V gene encodes CDR1 KGHDR and CDR2 SFDVKD. The CDR3 nucleotides are TGTGCCACCAGTGATTCGACTAGCGGGAGGATAAGTGAGCAGTTCTTC. Protein sequence: CATSDSTSGRISEQFF.

V usage is TRBV3-1 (or the pseudogene TRBV3-2) and J usage is TRBJ1-2, with 9 bases aligning to TRBD1. This CDR3 has 16 residues. J gave up 4 bases and V 4 bases, and 10 bases lay outside the gene matches. Germline V gene sequence: CDR1 LGHDT, CDR2 YNNKEL (reference sequence). CDR3: CASSPRQGGFIYGYTF. In DNA, the CDR3 is TGTGCCAGCAGCCCCCGACAGGGGGGATTTATCTATGGCTACACCTTC.

The genes are TRBV5-4 and TRBJ2-1, with 11 nucleotides matching TRBD2. The germline V gene encodes CDR1 SGHNT and CDR2 YYREEE (reference sequence). This CDR3 is 16 amino acids long. The V segment lost 4 bases and the J segment 6 bases; nucleotides outside the gene matches: 9. The CDR3 nucleotides read TGTGCCAGCAGCCGGTCCGGGGGGACTAGCGGCAATGAGCAGTTCTTC. Its protein is CASSRSGGTSGNEQFF.

This chain uses TRBV12-3 or TRBV12-4 with TRBJ2-3; D unclear. The germline V and J ends were trimmed by 5 bases and 0 bases, with 6 bases remaining between them. The CDR3 covers 13 residues. CDR3 coding DNA: TGTGCCAGCAGTAGGGCTAGCACAGATACGCAGTATTTT. It specifies CASSRASTDTQYF.

CDR3 amino acids: CASSPLADTQYF. The CDR3 DNA sequence: TGTGCCAGCAGCCCCCTGGCAGATACGCAGTATTTT. The chain employs TRBV28 and TRBJ2-3; D is unclear. The germline V and J ends were trimmed by 6 bases and 4 bases, with 8 bases remaining between them. CDR1 is MDHEN, CDR2 SYDVKM, per germline. This CDR3 is 12 amino acids long.

The chain combines TRBV28 with TRBJ1-5, with D possibly TRBD1 on 5 matching bases. The V end was cut by 6 bases, the J end by 11 bases, with 23 bases between. Germline CDR1 and CDR2: MDHEN and SYDVKM. CDR3 length: 15 residues. The CDR3 spells CASSYHGTGVSAQHF. The CDR3 region has the DNA TGTGCCAGCAGCTACCATGGGACGGGGGTATCGGCCCAGCATTTT.

The V gene is TRBV7-2, the J gene TRBJ1-1; TRBD1 agrees at 8 bases. Germline V gene data show CDR1 as SGHTA and CDR2 as FQGNSA. The CDR3 has 18 residues. Losses at the gene ends were 1 base for V and 4 bases for J; bases not matched to a gene: 14. The CDR3 is CASSLDSPRQGWSTEAFF. In nucleotides, the CDR3 is TGTGCCAGCAGCTTAGACTCCCCGAGACAGGGGTGGAGCACTGAAGCTTTCTTT.

This chain connects TRBV24-1 to TRBJ2-2; possibly TRBD2 for D (5 bases). The CDR3 consists of 15 residues. CDR1 and CDR2 from the germline V gene are KGHDR and SFDVKD. Trimming shortened V by 4 bases and J by 0 bases, and 8 bases separated the two germline ends. CDR3 sequence: CATSEATTNTGELFF. CDR3 DNA: TGTGCCACCAGTGAAGCGACTACGAACACCGGGGAGCTGTTTTTT.

The gene calls are TRBV5-1 and TRBJ1-2, with a possible D match to TRBD1 (5 bases). Germline V gene sequence: CDR1 SGHRS, CDR2 YFSETQ. This CDR3 spans 14 amino acids. V gave up 4 bases and J gave up 4 bases, with 14 bases separating them. This CDR3 is CASSRDQRGYGYTF. The CDR3 region has the DNA TGCGCCAGCAGCCGGGACCAGAGGGGCTATGGCTACACCTTC.

This chain uses TRBV18 with TRBJ1-5; D might be TRBD1 (6 bases). CDR3 size: 15 residues. V lost 5 bases to trimming and J lost 4 bases, with 15 bases between them. Germline CDR1 and CDR2: KGHSH and LQKENI. CDR3 DNA: TGTGCCAGCTCAACAGGGAGCGCCCCGAATCAGCCCCAGCATTTT. This gives the protein CASSTGSAPNQPQHF.

The V call is TRBV3-1 (or the pseudogene TRBV3-2), the J call TRBJ2-7; no clear D. CDR1 and CDR2 from the germline V gene are LGHDT and YNNKEL (reference sequence). V was shortened by 3 bases and J by 0 bases, with 12 bases between the two germline ends. The CDR3 is 15 amino acids. CDR3 DNA: TGTGCCAGCAGCCAGGGTGTAAGTACCTCCTACGAGCAGTACTTC. Encoded protein: CASSQGVSTSYEQYF.

V and J are TRBV7-9 and TRBJ2-5, with 9 bases lining up with TRBD2. The CDR3 is 15 amino acids. The ends lost 1 base at V and 2 bases at J; junction bases unmatched: 2. The germline V gene encodes CDR1 SEHNR and CDR2 FQNEAQ (reference sequence). The CDR3 is CASSLGGRGQETQYF. In nucleotides, the CDR3 is TGTGCCAGCAGCTTAGGCGGGAGGGGTCAAGAGACCCAGTACTTC.

The chain uses TRBV23-1 and TRBJ1-1, with no clear D. TRBV23-1 is designated an ORF whose function remains uncertain. Trimming cost V 4 bases and J 0 bases, with 12 bases left between them. The CDR3 runs to 15 residues. The CDR3 loop is CASSPFSRMNTEAFF. CDR3 coding DNA: TGCGCCAGCAGTCCTTTTTCCAGGATGAACACTGAAGCTTTCTTT.

The chain carries TRBV6-2 or TRBV6-3 and TRBJ1-6; D unclear. V was cut by 2 bases and J by 7 bases, with 9 bases left in between. The CDR3 totals 14 residues. Germline-derived CDR1 and CDR2 are MNHEY and SVGEGT. The CDR3 here is CASSYRQENSPLHF. The CDR3 DNA reads TGTGCCAGCAGTTACAGGCAAGAAAATTCACCCCTCCACTTT.

This sequence joins TRBV28 and TRBJ1-5; a weak D match, TRBD1 (6 bases). V was shortened by 7 bases and J by 5 bases, with 15 bases between the two germline ends. The CDR3 is 14 amino acids. In germline, CDR1 is MDHEN, CDR2 SYDVKM. The CDR3 loop reads CASKRTAGYQPQHF. The CDR3 DNA is TGTGCCAGCAAGAGGACAGCAGGTTATCAGCCCCAGCATTTT. The full variable domain, in which reference TRBV28 and TRBJ1-5 provide the parts outside the CDR3, is DVKVTQSSRYLVKRTGEKVFLECVQDMDHENMFWYRQDPGLGLRLIYFSYDVKMKEKGDIPEGYSVSREKKERFSLILESASTNQTSMYLCASKRTAGYQPQHFGDGTRLSIL.

The V and J genes are TRBV24-1 and TRBJ2-1; tentative D call: TRBD1 (6 bases). The CDR3 totals 16 residues. CDR1 is KGHDR, CDR2 SFDVKD, per germline. Between the trimmed V and J ends, which lost 3 bases and 5 bases, there was a span of 16 bases. The CDR3 loop is CATSDRTELYNNEQFF. The CDR3 DNA sequence: TGTGCCACCAGTGATCGGACAGAGTTGTACAACAATGAGCAGTTCTTC.

The chain joins TRBV30 to TRBJ2-1; 14 nucleotides line up with TRBD2. Germline CDR1 is GTSNPN and CDR2 is SVGIG (reference sequence). Germline trimming cut 1 base from V and 3 bases from J; bases unmatched to any gene: 2. CDR3 length equals 16 residues. The CDR3 protein is CAWSGLAGGNYNEQFF. The CDR3 bases are TGTGCCTGGAGTGGACTAGCGGGAGGGAACTACAATGAGCAGTTCTTC. The entire variable domain, with the rest obtained from reference TRBV30 and TRBJ2-1, is as follows: SQTIHQWPATLVQPVGSPLSLECTVEGTSNPNLYWYRQAAGRGLQLLFYSVGIGQISSEVPQNLSASRPQDRQFILSSKKLLLSDSGFYLCAWSGLAGGNYNEQFFGPGTRLTVL.

This clone was recorded once. The rearrangement joins TRBV19 to TRBJ1-2; D may be TRBD1 (5 bases). There are 14 residues in the CDR3. CDR1 LNHDA and CDR2 SQIVND come from the germline V gene (reference sequence). V lost 3 bases, J lost 4 bases, and 12 bases lay in between. CDR3 nucleotides: TGTGCCAGTAGTATTCAGCGGGGGAGCTATGGCTACACCTTC. This gives the protein CASSIQRGSYGYTF.

This chain links TRBV7-2 with TRBJ2-1; D not certain. V lost 1 base and J 9 bases, leaving 13 bases between the germline ends. CDR3 size: 14 residues. Germline V lookup: CDR1 SGHTA, CDR2 FQGNSA. For the CDR3, the DNA is TGTGCCAGCAGCTTAGGGATGACCGGCGGTGAGCAGTTCTTC. Its translation is CASSLGMTGGEQFF.

The chain is built from TRBV19 and TRBJ2-1; 7 bases fit TRBD2. Germline values: CDR1 LNHDA, CDR2 SQIVND (reference sequence). Trimming cost V 10 bases and J 0 bases; bases outside gene matches: 12. This CDR3 region has 16 residues. The CDR3 region has the DNA TGTGCCACCCGCGTTAGCCCTAGCGGCTCCTACAATGAGCAGTTCTTC. Its protein is CATRVSPSGSYNEQFF.

The CDR3 reads CASSLIYEQYF. In nucleotides, the CDR3 is TGTGCCAGCAGCTTGATCTACGAGCAGTACTTC. The chain has TRBV5-8 and TRBJ2-7; D gene uncertain. The CDR3 consists of 11 residues. In germline, CDR1 is SGHTS, CDR2 YDEGEE. V dropped 1 base and J dropped 3 bases, with 2 bases sitting between them.

This rearrangement joins TRBV14 to TRBJ1-4; 8 bases map to TRBD1. The CDR3 runs to 15 residues. Germline CDR1 is SGHDN and CDR2 is FVKESK. The V gene end was trimmed by 8 bases and the J gene end by 4 bases; junction bases not matched to a gene: 9. The CDR3 nucleotides read TGTGCCAGCGTTACACTCGACAGGGGTAATGAAAAACTGTTTTTT. The encoded protein is CASVTLDRGNEKLFF.

V is TRBV11-3 and J is TRBJ2-7; D may match TRBD1 or TRBD2 (6 bases each). The CDR3 has 14 amino acids. Germline V gene sequence: CDR1 SGHNT, CDR2 YENEEA. Trimming took off 5 bases at V and 3 bases at J, with 14 bases between the two ends. In DNA form, the CDR3 reads TGTGCCAGCAGCCCCGGGGGCGGGTACTACGAGCAGTACTTC. It is translated as CASSPGGGYYEQYF.

The chain carries TRBV30 and TRBJ1-2, with D unclear. Germline assignment: CDR1 GTSNPN and CDR2 SVGIG (reference sequence). The V gene lost 0 bases and the J gene lost 6 bases, with 14 bases spanning the gap. There are 14 residues in the CDR3. The DNA of the CDR3 is TGTGCCTGGAGTGTAGTCGCGGGTACGCATGGCTACACCTTC. It translates to CAWSVVAGTHGYTF.

This clone was seen a few times. This chain joins TRBV18 and TRBJ2-2; D is possibly TRBD2 (6 bases). Germline CDR1 and CDR2: KGHSH and LQKENI. This CDR3 contains 17 residues. With 4 bases removed from V and 4 bases from J, the gap between germline ends came to 19 bases. CDR3 sequence: CASSRFGGERSTGELFF. The DNA for the CDR3 is TGTGCCAGCTCACGATTCGGAGGGGAGAGGAGCACCGGGGAGCTGTTTTTT.